Shown below are 8 T cell receptor beta chains from a single sample sequenced in a study of cytomegalovirus exposure and HLA in healthy donors. Assay used: immunoSEQ multiplex PCR; TCRdb lists only in-frame clones, some missing. The table lists some 130,000 clones, approximately 92% of them singletons. Sequencing input: PBMCs. These receptors all come from a young woman in good health and CMV-seronegative.

V gene TRBV6-1 combines with J gene TRBJ2-7, with a weak D call TRBD1 (6 bases). There are 14 residues in the CDR3. V gave up 7 bases and J gave up 3 bases, with 16 bases separating them. Looked up from germline, CDR1 is MNHNS and CDR2 is SASEGT. CDR3 in DNA: TGTGCCAGCAAGCGGTCAGGGGCTGACTACGAGCAGTACTTC. This codes for CASKRSGADYEQYF.

The chain combines TRBV2 with TRBJ2-5; 8 nucleotides line up with TRBD2. With 5 bases clipped from V and 1 base from J, the junction kept 3 bases outside the gene matches. The CDR3 contains 14 residues. CDR1 SNHLY and CDR2 FYNNEI come from the germline V gene. The CDR3 spells CASSSGGIQETQYF. The CDR3, as DNA: TGTGCCAGCAGTAGCGGGGGTATCCAAGAGACCCAGTACTTC.

This rearrangement joins TRBV9 to TRBJ1-4; 7 positions match TRBD1. V shed 4 bases, J shed 12 bases, and the junction held 9 bases outside the gene matches. The CDR3 is made up of 13 amino acids. Germline V lookup: CDR1 SGDLS, CDR2 YYNGEE. DNA of the CDR3: TGTGCCAGCAGCAAAGGACAGGCCTATGAACTGTTTTTT. Protein: CASSKGQAYELFF.

The chain combines TRBV9 with TRBJ2-7; TRBD1 aligns across 9 bases. J gave up 3 bases and V 4 bases, and 11 bases lay outside the gene matches. Germline CDR1 and CDR2: SGDLS and YYNGEE. CDR3 length equals 16 residues. CDR3 sequence reads: CASSPSGTGKDYEQYF. The CDR3 DNA reads TGTGCCAGCAGCCCCAGCGGGACAGGGAAGGACTACGAGCAGTACTTC.

The V gene is TRBV9, the J gene TRBJ1-3; a possible D gene is TRBD1 (5 bases). V dropped 1 base and J dropped 0 bases, with 17 bases sitting between them. The CDR3 consists of 18 residues. The germline V gene has CDR1 SGDLS and CDR2 YYNGEE. CDR3 in amino acids: CASSVFSRDFASGNTIYF. Written as DNA, the CDR3 is TGTGCCAGCAGCGTATTCTCACGGGACTTCGCCTCTGGAAACACCATATATTTT.

The count of this clone is one. The CDR3 bases are TGCAGCGTTGCCGGGACAGGGTTCTACGAGCAGTACTTC. Translating gives CSVAGTGFYEQYF. J is TRBJ2-7 and V is TRBV29-1; 9 bases line up with TRBD1. With V trimmed by 4 bases and J by 3 bases, 4 bases remained unmatched. This CDR3 region has 13 residues. Germline values: CDR1 SQVTM, CDR2 ANQGSEA.

The table lists this clone with a few counts. The rearrangement uses TRBV27 and TRBJ1-4; 9 bases are a match to TRBD1. The length of the CDR3 is 15 residues. After removal of 8 bases from V and 8 bases from J, the junction contained 12 bases not matched to a gene. CDR1 and CDR2 (germline): MNHEY, SMNVEV (reference sequence). DNA of the CDR3: TGTGCCAGCTCACGAACCGGGACAGGGTTAGAAAAACTGTTTTTT. Residues: CASSRTGTGLEKLFF.

The V call is TRBV5-1, the J call TRBJ2-1; no definite D call. The V end was cut by 5 bases, the J end by 2 bases, with 5 bases between. CDR3 size: 12 residues. Germline loops: CDR1 SGHRS, CDR2 YFSETQ. The CDR3 sequence: CASSYTYNEQFF. The CDR3 DNA reads TGCGCCAGCAGTTATACCTACAATGAGCAGTTCTTC.